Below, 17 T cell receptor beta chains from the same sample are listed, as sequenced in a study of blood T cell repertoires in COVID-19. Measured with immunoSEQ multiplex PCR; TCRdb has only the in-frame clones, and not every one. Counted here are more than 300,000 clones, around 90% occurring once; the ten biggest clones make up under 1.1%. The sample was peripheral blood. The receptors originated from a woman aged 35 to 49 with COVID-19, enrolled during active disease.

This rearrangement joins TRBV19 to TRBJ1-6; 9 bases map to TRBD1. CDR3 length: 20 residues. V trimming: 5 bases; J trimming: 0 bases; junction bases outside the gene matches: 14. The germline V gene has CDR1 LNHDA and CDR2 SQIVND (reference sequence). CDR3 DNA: TGTGCCAGTAGTGTGACAGGGGGTGTAGGATCGAGCTCCTATAATTCACCCCTCCACTTT. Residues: CASSVTGGVGSSSYNSPLHF.

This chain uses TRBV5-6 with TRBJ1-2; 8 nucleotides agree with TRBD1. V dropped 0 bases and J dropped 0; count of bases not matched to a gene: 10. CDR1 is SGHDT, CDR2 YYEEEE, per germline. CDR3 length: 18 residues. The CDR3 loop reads CASSLAPGTGTTNYGYTF. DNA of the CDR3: TGTGCCAGCAGCTTGGCCCCGGGGACAGGCACCACTAACTATGGCTACACCTTC.

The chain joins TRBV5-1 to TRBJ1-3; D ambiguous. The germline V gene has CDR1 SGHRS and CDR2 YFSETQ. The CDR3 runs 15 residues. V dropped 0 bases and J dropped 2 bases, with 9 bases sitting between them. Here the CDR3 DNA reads TGCGCCAGCAGCTTGGGATCTAAAGCTGGAAACACCATATATTTT. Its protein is CASSLGSKAGNTIYF.

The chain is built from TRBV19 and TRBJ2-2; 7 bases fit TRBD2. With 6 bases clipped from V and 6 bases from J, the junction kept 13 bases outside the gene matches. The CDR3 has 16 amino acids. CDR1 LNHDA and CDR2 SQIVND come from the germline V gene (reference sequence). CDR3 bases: TGTGCCAGTAGACCTCTAGGACTAGGGGATGCCGGGGAGCTGTTTTTT. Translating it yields CASRPLGLGDAGELFF.

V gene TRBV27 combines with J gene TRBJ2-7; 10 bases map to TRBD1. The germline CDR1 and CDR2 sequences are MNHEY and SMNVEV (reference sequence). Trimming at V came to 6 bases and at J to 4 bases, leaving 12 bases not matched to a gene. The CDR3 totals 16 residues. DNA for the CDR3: TGTGCCAGCAGCCAAGGGCCGGGACAGGGGAAGTACGAGCAGTACTTC. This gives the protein CASSQGPGQGKYEQYF.

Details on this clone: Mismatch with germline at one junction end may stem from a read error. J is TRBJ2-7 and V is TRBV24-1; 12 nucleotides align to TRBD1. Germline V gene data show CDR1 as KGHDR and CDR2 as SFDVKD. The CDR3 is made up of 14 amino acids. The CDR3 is CGTKMGQGAHEQYF. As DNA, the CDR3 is TGTGGCACCAAGATGGGACAGGGGGCACACGAGCAGTACTTC.

CDR3 region: CASSHRRRAEAFF. In nucleotides, the CDR3 is TGTGCCAGCAGTCACAGGAGGAGGGCTGAAGCTTTCTTT. The gene calls are TRBV12-3 or TRBV12-4 and TRBJ1-1; D may be TRBD1 (5 bases). V lost 5 bases and J 6 bases, leaving 13 bases between the germline ends. This CDR3 is 13 amino acids long.

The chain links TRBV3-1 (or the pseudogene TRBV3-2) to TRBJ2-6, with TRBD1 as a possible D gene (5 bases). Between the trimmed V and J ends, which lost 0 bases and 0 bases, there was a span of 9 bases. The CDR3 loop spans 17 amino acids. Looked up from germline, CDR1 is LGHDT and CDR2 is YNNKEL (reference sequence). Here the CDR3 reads CASSQEGPRSGANVLTF. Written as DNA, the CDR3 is TGTGCCAGCAGCCAAGAGGGGCCACGCTCTGGGGCCAACGTCCTGACTTTC.

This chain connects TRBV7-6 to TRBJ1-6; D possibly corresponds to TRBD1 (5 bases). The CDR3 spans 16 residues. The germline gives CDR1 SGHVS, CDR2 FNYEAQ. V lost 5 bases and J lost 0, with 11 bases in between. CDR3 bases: TGTGCCAGCAGCCGGGGGGGGAGCTCCTATAATTCACCCCTCCACTTT. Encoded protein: CASSRGGSSYNSPLHF.

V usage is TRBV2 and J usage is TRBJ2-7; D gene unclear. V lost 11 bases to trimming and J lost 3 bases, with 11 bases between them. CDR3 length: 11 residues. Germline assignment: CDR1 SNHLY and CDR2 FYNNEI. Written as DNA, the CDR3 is TGTGCCGGCATGCCGGTCTACGAGCAGTACTTC. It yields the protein CAGMPVYEQYF.

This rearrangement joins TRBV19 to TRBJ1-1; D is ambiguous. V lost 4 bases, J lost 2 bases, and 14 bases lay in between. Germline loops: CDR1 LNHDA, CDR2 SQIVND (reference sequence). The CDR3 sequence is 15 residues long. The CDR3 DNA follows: TGTGCCAGTAGTACCCGGCGGGGAGTAAACACTGAAGCTTTCTTT. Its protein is CASSTRRGVNTEAFF.

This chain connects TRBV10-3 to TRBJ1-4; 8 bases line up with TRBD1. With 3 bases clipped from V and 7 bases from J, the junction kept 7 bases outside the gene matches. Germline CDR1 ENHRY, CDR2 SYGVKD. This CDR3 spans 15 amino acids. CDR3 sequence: CAISENRGGSEKLFF. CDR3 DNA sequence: TGTGCCATCAGTGAAAACAGGGGGGGGAGTGAAAAACTGTTTTTT.

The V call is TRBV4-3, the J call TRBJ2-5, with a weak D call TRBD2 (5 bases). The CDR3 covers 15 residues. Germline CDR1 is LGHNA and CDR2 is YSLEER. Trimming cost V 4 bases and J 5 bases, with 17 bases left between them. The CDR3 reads CASSLSHHTGETQYF. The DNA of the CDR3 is TGCGCCAGCAGCCTCTCCCATCATACGGGGGAGACCCAGTACTTC.

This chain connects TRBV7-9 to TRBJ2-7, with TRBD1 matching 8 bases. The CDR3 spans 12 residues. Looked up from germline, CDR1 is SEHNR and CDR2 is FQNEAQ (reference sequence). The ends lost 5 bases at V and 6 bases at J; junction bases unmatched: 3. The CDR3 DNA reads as TGTGCCAGCAGCGCCGACAGGGGCGAGCAGTACTTC. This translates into CASSADRGEQYF.

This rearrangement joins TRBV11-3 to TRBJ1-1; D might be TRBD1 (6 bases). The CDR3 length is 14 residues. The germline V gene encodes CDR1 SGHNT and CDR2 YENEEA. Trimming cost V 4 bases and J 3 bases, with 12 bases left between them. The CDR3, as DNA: TGTGCCAGCAGCTCCACAGGGAGCGACACTGAAGCTTTCTTT. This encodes CASSSTGSDTEAFF.

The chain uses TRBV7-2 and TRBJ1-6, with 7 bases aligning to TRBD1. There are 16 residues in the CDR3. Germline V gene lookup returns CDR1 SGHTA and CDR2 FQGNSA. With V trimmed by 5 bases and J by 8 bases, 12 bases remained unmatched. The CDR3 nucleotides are TGTGCCAGCAGCCCCGCCGACAGGGTTTTGGATTCACCCCTCCACTTT. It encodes CASSPADRVLDSPLHF.

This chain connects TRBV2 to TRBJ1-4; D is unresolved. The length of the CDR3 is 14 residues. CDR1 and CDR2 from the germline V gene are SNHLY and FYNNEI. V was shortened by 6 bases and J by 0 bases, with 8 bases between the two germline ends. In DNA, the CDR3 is TGTGCCAGCAGGAAGCCGGCAACTAATGAAAAACTGTTTTTT. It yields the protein CASRKPATNEKLFF.